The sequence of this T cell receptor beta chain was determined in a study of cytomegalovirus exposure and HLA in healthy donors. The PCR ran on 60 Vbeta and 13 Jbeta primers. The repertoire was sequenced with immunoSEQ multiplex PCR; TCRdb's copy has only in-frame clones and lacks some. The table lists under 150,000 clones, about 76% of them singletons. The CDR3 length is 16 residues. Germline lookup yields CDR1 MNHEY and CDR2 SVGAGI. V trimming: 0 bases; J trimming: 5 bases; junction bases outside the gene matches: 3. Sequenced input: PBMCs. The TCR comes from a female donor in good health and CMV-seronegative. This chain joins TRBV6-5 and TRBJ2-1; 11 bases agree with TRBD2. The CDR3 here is CASSYSRLAGNNEQFF. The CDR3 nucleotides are TGTGCCAGCAGTTACTCGCGACTAGCGGGAAACAATGAGCAGTTCTTC.